This T cell receptor beta chain was retrieved from a study of neurological immune-mediated disorders. TCRdb ran MiXCR on the 5' RACE reads and lists one entry per CDR3 protein. Among about 80,000 distinct CDR3 sequences, about 5% were seen once, and the ten largest hold roughly 8.6%. V lost 3 bases to trimming and J lost 5 bases; unmatched junction nucleotides: 5. This CDR3 has 14 residues. Germline assignment: CDR1 LGHDT and CDR2 YNNKEL (reference sequence). This clonotype was found many times. Documented time point: longitudinal time-point 2. Sequencing was done on a sample of PBMCs. J is TRBJ1-2 and V is TRBV3-1, with TRBD1 matching 8 bases. This receptor was obtained from a woman aged 60 to 75 with multiple sclerosis. The CDR3 loop is CASSHGDRQYGYTF. In DNA, the CDR3 is TGTGCCAGCAGCCACGGGGACAGGCAGTATGGCTACACCTTC. The full variable domain, its missing parts supplied by reference TRBV3-1 and TRBJ1-2, is DTAVSQTPKYLVTQMGNDKSIKCEQNLGHDTMYWYKQDSKKFLKIMFSYNNKELIINETVPNRFSPKSPDKAHLNLHINSLELGDSAVYFCASSHGDRQYGYTFGSGTRLTVV.